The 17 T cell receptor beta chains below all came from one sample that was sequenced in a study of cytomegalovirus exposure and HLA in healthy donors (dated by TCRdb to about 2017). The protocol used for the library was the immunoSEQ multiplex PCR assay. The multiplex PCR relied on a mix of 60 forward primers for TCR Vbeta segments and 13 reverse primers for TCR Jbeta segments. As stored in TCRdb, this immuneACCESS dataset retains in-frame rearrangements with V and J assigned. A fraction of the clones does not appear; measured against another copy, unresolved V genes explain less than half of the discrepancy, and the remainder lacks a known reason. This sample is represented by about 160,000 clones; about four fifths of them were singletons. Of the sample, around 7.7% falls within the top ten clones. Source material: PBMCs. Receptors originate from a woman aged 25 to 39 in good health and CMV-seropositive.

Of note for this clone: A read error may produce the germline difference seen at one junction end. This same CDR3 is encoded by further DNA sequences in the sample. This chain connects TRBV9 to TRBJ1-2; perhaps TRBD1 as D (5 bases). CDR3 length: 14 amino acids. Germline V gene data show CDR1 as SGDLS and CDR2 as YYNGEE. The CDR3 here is CASSVRVGNYGYTF. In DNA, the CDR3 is TGTGCCAGCAGCGTCAGGGTTGGCAACTACGGCTACACCTTC.

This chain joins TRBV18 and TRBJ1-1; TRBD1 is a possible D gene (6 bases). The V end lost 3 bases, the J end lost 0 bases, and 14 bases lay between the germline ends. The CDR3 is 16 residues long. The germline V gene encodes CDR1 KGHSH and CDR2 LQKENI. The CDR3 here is CASSPILTGMNTEAFF. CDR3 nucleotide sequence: TGTGCCAGCTCACCTATTCTGACAGGTATGAACACTGAAGCTTTCTTT.

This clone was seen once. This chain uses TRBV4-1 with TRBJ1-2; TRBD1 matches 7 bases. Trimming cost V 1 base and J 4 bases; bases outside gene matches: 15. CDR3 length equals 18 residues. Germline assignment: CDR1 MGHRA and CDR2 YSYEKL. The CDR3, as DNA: TGCGCCAGCAGCCAAGTCTCGATAGGGACAGTGCCTAGCTATGGCTACACCTTC. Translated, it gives CASSQVSIGTVPSYGYTF.

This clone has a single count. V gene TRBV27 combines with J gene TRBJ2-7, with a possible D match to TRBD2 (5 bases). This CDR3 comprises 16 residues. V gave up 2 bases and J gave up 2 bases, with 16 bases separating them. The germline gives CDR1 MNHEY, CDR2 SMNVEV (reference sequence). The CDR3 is CASSLRENGNPYEQYF. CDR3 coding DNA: TGTGCCAGCAGTTTAAGGGAGAACGGGAATCCCTACGAGCAGTACTTC.

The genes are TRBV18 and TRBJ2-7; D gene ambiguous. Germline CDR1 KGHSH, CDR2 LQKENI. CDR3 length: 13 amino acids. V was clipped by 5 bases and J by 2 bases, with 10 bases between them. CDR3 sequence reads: CASSANRAYEQYF. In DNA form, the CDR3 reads TGTGCCAGCTCAGCAAACCGGGCCTACGAGCAGTACTTC.

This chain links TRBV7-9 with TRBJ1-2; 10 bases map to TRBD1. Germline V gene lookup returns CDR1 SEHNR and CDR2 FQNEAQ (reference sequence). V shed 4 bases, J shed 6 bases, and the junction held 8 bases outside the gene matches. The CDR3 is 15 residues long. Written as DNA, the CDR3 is TGTGCCAGCAGCTCCGCCGGGACAGGGGTTAATGGCTACACCTTC. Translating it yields CASSSAGTGVNGYTF.

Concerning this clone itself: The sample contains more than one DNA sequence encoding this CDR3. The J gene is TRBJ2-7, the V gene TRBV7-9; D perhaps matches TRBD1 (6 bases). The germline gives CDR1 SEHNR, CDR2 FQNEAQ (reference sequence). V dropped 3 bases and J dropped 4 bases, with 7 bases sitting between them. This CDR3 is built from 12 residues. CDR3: CASSLGAYEQYF. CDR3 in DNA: TGTGCCAGCAGCTTGGGGGCGTACGAGCAGTACTTC.

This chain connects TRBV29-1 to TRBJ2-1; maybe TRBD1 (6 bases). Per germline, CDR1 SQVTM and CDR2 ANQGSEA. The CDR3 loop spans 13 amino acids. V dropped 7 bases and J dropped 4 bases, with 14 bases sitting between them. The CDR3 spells CSGAKQGYNEQFF. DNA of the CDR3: TGCAGCGGCGCCAAACAGGGTTACAATGAGCAGTTCTTC.

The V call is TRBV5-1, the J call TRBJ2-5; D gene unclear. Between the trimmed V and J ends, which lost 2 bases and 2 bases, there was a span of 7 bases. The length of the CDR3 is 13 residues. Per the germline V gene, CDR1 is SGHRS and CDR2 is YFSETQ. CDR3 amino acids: CASSFNRQETQYF. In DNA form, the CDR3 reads TGCGCCAGCAGCTTCAACAGACAAGAGACCCAGTACTTC.

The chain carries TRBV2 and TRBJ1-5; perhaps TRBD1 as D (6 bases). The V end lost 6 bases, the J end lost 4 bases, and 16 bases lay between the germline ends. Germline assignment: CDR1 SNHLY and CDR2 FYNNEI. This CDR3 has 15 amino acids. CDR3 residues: CASSRPGARNQPQHF. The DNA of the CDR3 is TGTGCCAGCAGCCGCCCAGGGGCGCGGAATCAGCCCCAGCATTTT. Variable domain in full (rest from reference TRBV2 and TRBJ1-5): EPEVTQTPSHQVTQMGQEVILRCVPISNHLYFYWYRQILGQKVEFLVSFYNNEISEKSEIFDDQFSVERPDGSNFTLKIRSTKLEDSAMYFCASSRPGARNQPQHFGDGTRLSIL.

CDR3 DNA sequence: TGTGCCAGCAGCTTAGGACTTCGGTACGAGCAGTACTTC. This codes for CASSLGLRYEQYF. This chain joins TRBV7-6 and TRBJ2-5; no definite D call. Judging by the DNA end, TRBJ2-7 fits better; the J call may be wrong. The germline CDR1 and CDR2 sequences are SGHVS and FNYEAQ. The CDR3 covers 13 residues.

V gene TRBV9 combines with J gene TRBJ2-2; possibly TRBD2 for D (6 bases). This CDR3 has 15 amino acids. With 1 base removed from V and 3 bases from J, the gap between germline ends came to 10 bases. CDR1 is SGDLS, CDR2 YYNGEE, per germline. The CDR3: CASSVRGSHTGELFF. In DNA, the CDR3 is TGTGCCAGCAGCGTACGGGGGAGCCACACCGGGGAGCTGTTTTTT.

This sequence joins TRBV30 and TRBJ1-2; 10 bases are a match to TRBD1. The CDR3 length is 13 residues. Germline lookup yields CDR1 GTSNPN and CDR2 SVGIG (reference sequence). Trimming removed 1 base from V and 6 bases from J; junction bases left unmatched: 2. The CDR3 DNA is TGTGCCTGGAGTGGGGACAGGGGTAATGGCTACACCTTC. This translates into CAWSGDRGNGYTF.

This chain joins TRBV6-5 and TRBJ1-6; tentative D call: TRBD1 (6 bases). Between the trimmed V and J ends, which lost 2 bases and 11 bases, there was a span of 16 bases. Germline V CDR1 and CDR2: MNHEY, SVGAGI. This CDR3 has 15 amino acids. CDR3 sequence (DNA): TGTGCCAGCAGTTACACTTCGGGGGGCGGGACACCCCTCCACTTT. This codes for CASSYTSGGGTPLHF.

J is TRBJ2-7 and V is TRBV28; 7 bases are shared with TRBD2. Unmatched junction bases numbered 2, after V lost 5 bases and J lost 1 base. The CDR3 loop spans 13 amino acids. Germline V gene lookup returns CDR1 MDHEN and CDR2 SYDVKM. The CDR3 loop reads CASSPGGSYEQYF. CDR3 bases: TGTGCCAGCAGTCCCGGGGGGTCCTACGAGCAGTACTTC.

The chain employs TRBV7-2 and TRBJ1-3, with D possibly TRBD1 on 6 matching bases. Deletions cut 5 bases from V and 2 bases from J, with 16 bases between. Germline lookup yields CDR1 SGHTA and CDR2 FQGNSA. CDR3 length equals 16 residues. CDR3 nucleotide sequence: TGTGCCAGCAGCGAAAACCCTGCAGGGGCTGGAAACACCATATATTTT. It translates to CASSENPAGAGNTIYF.

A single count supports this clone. In nucleotides, the CDR3 is TGCGCCAGCACCCGGACAGAAACCTCCTACGAGCAGTACTTC. Amino acids: CASTRTETSYEQYF. The genes are TRBV10-2 and TRBJ2-7, with D possibly matching TRBD1 (6 bases). The V gene's germline CDR1 is WSHSY and CDR2 SAAADI. The CDR3 has 14 residues. V lost 7 bases to trimming and J lost 0 bases, with 13 bases between them.